This entry is about one T cell receptor (beta chain). Its antigen remains unknown. This sample was included in a study of cytotoxic CD8 clonotypes in ibrutinib-treated CLL. V lost 5 bases to trimming and J lost 3 bases, with 13 bases between them. Germline V gene sequence: CDR1 SGHVS, CDR2 FNYEAQ. The CDR3 is 14 residues long. General observations from the study: Few clonotypes were public, and these shrank or held steady under treatment.

Assay used: immunoSEQ multiplex PCR; TCRdb lists only in-frame clones, some missing. The sample consists of more than 110,000 clones, 80% of them appearing once. Sequencing was performed on PBMCs, taken after 36 months of ibrutinib treatment. The rearrangement uses TRBV7-6 and TRBJ1-1; D is unclear. This TCR was sampled from a human donor with chronic lymphocytic leukemia. The chain's CDR3 is CASSDVSMDTEAFF. In DNA form, the CDR3 reads TGTGCCAGCAGCGACGTTTCGATGGACACTGAAGCTTTCTTT.